Reported below is one T cell receptor beta chain. This sample includes further DNA sequences coding for the same CDR3. Followed over time, Seattle patients had been enrolled while infection was active. Authors' analysis steps: Amplified reference gene primers provided the basis for estimating nucleated cell counts. The repertoire was sequenced with immunoSEQ multiplex PCR; TCRdb's copy has only in-frame clones and lacks some. V, J and clone size reflect that table, while D and trimming were determined from the DNA. The data hold 250,000 to 350,000 clones, with 70% to 90% observed a single time. This specimen comes from a study of blood T cell repertoires in COVID-19. The wider study: Material from acute and convalescent COVID-19 was sourced from the United States, Italy and Spain. In each case, the material was cDNA or gDNA derived from T cells, B-cell-depleted T cells, or PBMCs.

This CDR3 is built from 15 residues. V lost 1 base, J lost 7 bases, and 0 bases stayed unmatched. The germline gives CDR1 KGHSH, CDR2 LQKENI. This rearrangement joins TRBV18 to TRBJ2-2; TRBD2 aligns across 13 bases. The sample taken for sequencing was peripheral blood. This clonotype originated in a woman in her forties or fifties with COVID-19, enrolled during active disease. The CDR3 region has the DNA TGTGCCAGCTCACCACGGACTAGCGGGAGCGGGGAGCTGTTTTTT. Translated: CASSPRTSGSGELFF. The variable domain in full, with the rest retrieved from reference TRBV18 and TRBJ2-2, is NAGVMQNPRHLVRRRGQEARLRCSPMKGHSHVYWYRQLPEEGLKFMVYLQKENIIDESGMPKERFSAEFPKEGPSILRIQQVVRGDSAAYFCASSPRTSGSGELFFGEGSRLTVL.